Following are 24 T cell receptor beta chains from one sample sequenced in a study of T cells after yellow fever vaccination. In TCRdb, the 5' RACE reads were re-called with MiXCR into one record per CDR3 protein. Among hundreds of thousands of distinct CDR3 sequences, about 19% were seen once, and the ten largest hold roughly an eighth. The sequencing used PBMCs, collected 15 days after the yellow fever booster vaccination. Receptors were obtained from a man aged 25 to 40 who received the YFV17D yellow fever vaccine.

This clonotype came up a few times. J is TRBJ2-5 and V is TRBV29-1; D might be TRBD1 or TRBD2, each matching 6 bases. The CDR3 runs to 14 residues. Looked up from germline, CDR1 is SQVTM and CDR2 is ANQGSEA. V dropped 3 bases and J dropped 2 bases, with 13 bases sitting between them. The CDR3 reads CSVERGVGQETQYF. Written as DNA, the CDR3 is TGCAGCGTTGAGAGGGGGGTTGGACAAGAGACCCAGTACTTC.

V gene TRBV28 combines with J gene TRBJ2-1; 16 bases agree with TRBD2. Germline trimming cut 3 bases from V and 8 bases from J; bases unmatched to any gene: 13. In germline, CDR1 is MDHEN, CDR2 SYDVKM. The CDR3 runs to 19 residues. The CDR3 sequence: CASSFRGSGLAGGPHEQFF. CDR3 sequence (DNA): TGTGCCAGCAGTTTTAGAGGGTCGGGACTAGCGGGAGGGCCCCATGAGCAGTTCTTC.

This clonotype has a handful of counts. V is TRBV20-1 and J is TRBJ2-7; D not certain. The CDR3 covers 12 residues. Germline CDR1 DFQATT, CDR2 SNEGSKA (reference sequence). Deletions cut 6 bases from V and 2 bases from J, with 11 bases between. The CDR3 here is CSAPDNTYEQYF. The CDR3 region has the DNA TGCAGTGCCCCCGACAACACCTACGAGCAGTACTTC.

The genes are TRBV28 and TRBJ2-1; 8 bases line up with TRBD1. Germline V gene sequence: CDR1 MDHEN, CDR2 SYDVKM. This CDR3 spans 15 amino acids. The V segment lost 5 bases and the J segment 7 bases; nucleotides outside the gene matches: 10. The CDR3 loop reads CASSLTDRGWNEQFF. Here the CDR3 DNA reads TGTGCCAGCAGTCTCACCGACAGGGGTTGGAATGAGCAGTTCTTC.

This clonotype appeared a few times. The chain combines TRBV20-1 with TRBJ2-7, with D perhaps assigned TRBD1 or TRBD2 (5 bases each). CDR3 size: 14 residues. The germline CDR1 and CDR2 sequences are DFQATT and SNEGSKA (reference sequence). The V end was cut by 3 bases, the J end by 4 bases, with 16 bases between. The CDR3, as DNA: TGCAGTGCTAGTGGCCCATTGGGGGATTACGAGCAGTACTTC. This sequence encodes CSASGPLGDYEQYF.

This clonotype was counted between two and nine times. This chain joins TRBV10-3 and TRBJ2-3; TRBD2 aligns across 9 bases. The length of the CDR3 is 14 residues. J lost 10 bases, V lost 3 bases, and 8 bases had no gene match. Germline CDR1 reads ENHRY; CDR2 reads SYGVKD. The CDR3 DNA reads TGTGCCATCAGTGACGGGCTAGCGGGACCCCCGCAGTATTTT. Its protein is CAISDGLAGPPQYF.

This chain links TRBV27 with TRBJ2-3; TRBD2 aligns across 9 bases. Trimming removed 1 base from V and 2 bases from J; junction bases left unmatched: 10. In germline, CDR1 is MNHEY, CDR2 SMNVEV (reference sequence). The CDR3 is 18 residues long. The CDR3 DNA sequence: TGTGCCAGCAGTTTATTGGGACTAGCCGAGATAAACACAGATACGCAGTATTTT. This codes for CASSLLGLAEINTDTQYF.

This clonotype has more than one count but fewer than ten. The V call is TRBV7-2, the J call TRBJ1-2, with D perhaps TRBD1 (5 bases). CDR3 length equals 15 residues. V lost 5 bases, J lost 0 bases, and 13 bases lay in between. Germline V lookup: CDR1 SGHTA, CDR2 FQGNSA. CDR3: CASSRRRQTNYGYTF. CDR3 nucleotides: TGTGCCAGCAGCCGGAGGAGACAGACTAACTATGGCTACACCTTC.

The rearrangement uses TRBV14 and TRBJ2-7; maybe TRBD2 (6 bases). Germline lookup yields CDR1 SGHDN and CDR2 FVKESK. The V and J ends lost 6 bases and 2 bases respectively, with 14 bases between them. CDR3 length: 14 amino acids. CDR3 sequence: CASRETGLTYEQYF. In DNA form, the CDR3 reads TGTGCCAGCAGAGAGACGGGACTGACCTACGAGCAGTACTTC.

This chain joins TRBV11-2 and TRBJ2-1; 11 positions match TRBD2. The trim removed 6 bases at V and 7 bases at J, leaving 11 bases unmatched. The CDR3 is 16 amino acids. Germline CDR1 reads SGHAT; CDR2 reads FQNNGV. CDR3 sequence (DNA): TGTGCCAGCAGGCCCATAGCGGGAGGGCCGAGGAATGAGCAGTTCTTC. This sequence encodes CASRPIAGGPRNEQFF.

V gene TRBV20-1 combines with J gene TRBJ2-7; D perhaps matches TRBD2 (5 bases). The germline gives CDR1 DFQATT, CDR2 SNEGSKA (reference sequence). Trimming removed 4 bases from V and 4 bases from J, with 14 bases in between. This CDR3 comprises 13 residues. CDR3 bases: TGCAGTGCTATTACCGGGGAAGTATACGAGCAGTACTTC. Its translation is CSAITGEVYEQYF.

The CDR3 loop is CSARVYQETQYF. The CDR3 region has the DNA TGCAGTGCTAGGGTGTACCAAGAGACCCAGTACTTC. The V gene is TRBV20-1, the J gene TRBJ2-5; D is uncertain. Deletions cut 3 bases from V and 0 bases from J, with 5 bases between. CDR1 and CDR2 (germline): DFQATT, SNEGSKA (reference sequence). This CDR3 contains 12 residues.

CDR3 amino acids: CAASTGGSYEQYF. As DNA, the CDR3 is TGCGCCGCTTCAACAGGGGGGAGCTACGAGCAGTACTTC. This rearrangement joins TRBV10-2 to TRBJ2-7, with TRBD1 matching over 8 bases. CDR3 length: 13 residues. The V segment lost 11 bases and the J segment 3 bases; nucleotides outside the gene matches: 9. CDR1 is WSHSY, CDR2 SAAADI, per germline.

This clonotype was recorded once. The chain links TRBV7-2 to TRBJ2-7, with no clear D. This CDR3 is built from 13 residues. Germline lookup yields CDR1 SGHTA and CDR2 FQGNSA. The ends were cut back, 2 bases at V and 5 bases at J, with 10 bases in the middle. CDR3 nucleotide sequence: TGTGCCAGCAGCTTAATGGCATCCCACGAGCAGTACTTC. It codes for CASSLMASHEQYF.

This clonotype was counted a few times. V is TRBV20-1 and J is TRBJ2-6; no clear D. Trimming left V 5 bases short and J 2 bases short, with 7 bases between. Germline V gene lookup returns CDR1 DFQATT and CDR2 SNEGSKA (reference sequence). CDR3 length: 13 amino acids. The CDR3 loop is CSAYRTGANVLTF. The CDR3 DNA sequence: TGCAGTGCTTACCGTACTGGGGCCAACGTCCTGACTTTC.

This clonotype turned up a few times. The chain uses TRBV20-1 and TRBJ2-5, with 10 bases lining up with TRBD2. This CDR3 has 15 residues. In germline, CDR1 is DFQATT, CDR2 SNEGSKA (reference sequence). J was trimmed by 2 bases and V by 4 bases; bases with no gene match: 7. CDR3 nucleotide sequence: TGCAGTGCTACTGGACTAGCGGTGTTTCAAGAGACCCAGTACTTC. Translated, it gives CSATGLAVFQETQYF.

This clonotype was seen a handful of times. V and J are TRBV12-3 or TRBV12-4 and TRBJ1-3; D remains unclear. Trimming removed 9 bases at V and 0 bases at J, with 9 bases between. The CDR3 has 13 residues. CDR3 nucleotides: TGTGCCAGTCAGGAGATCTCTGGAAACACCATATATTTT. It codes for CASQEISGNTIYF.

V gene TRBV12-3 or TRBV12-4 combines with J gene TRBJ1-2, with a weak D call TRBD1 (6 bases). Trimming took off 5 bases at V and 6 bases at J, with 13 bases between the two ends. The CDR3 covers 13 residues. CDR3 amino acids: CASSLQGINGYTF. The CDR3 coding sequence is TGTGCCAGCAGTCTACAGGGTATTAATGGCTACACCTTC.

This clonotype was counted only a few times. The chain links TRBV7-2 to TRBJ2-1; TRBD1 might be the D (6 bases). This CDR3 comprises 14 residues. Germline V CDR1 and CDR2: SGHTA, FQGNSA. Trimming removed 5 bases from V and 1 base from J, with 9 bases in between. The CDR3 region is CASSRDKSYNEQFF. In DNA form, the CDR3 reads TGTGCCAGCAGCCGGGACAAGTCCTACAATGAGCAGTTCTTC.

This clonotype was observed a few times. CDR3 sequence: CASSQGYRGSGANVLTF. Here the CDR3 DNA reads TGTGCCAGCAGCCAAGGATACAGGGGCTCTGGGGCCAACGTCCTGACTTTC. The genes are TRBV3-1 and TRBJ2-6, with 7 bases fitting TRBD1. Trimming cost V 1 base and J 0 bases; bases outside gene matches: 3. Per germline, CDR1 LGHDT and CDR2 YNNKEL (reference sequence). The CDR3 is 17 amino acids. Full variable domain (remainder filled in from reference TRBV3-1 and TRBJ2-6): DTAVSQTPKYLVTQMGNDKSIKCEQNLGHDTMYWYKQDSKKFLKIMFSYNNKELIINETVPNRFSPKSPDKAHLNLHINSLELGDSAVYFCASSQGYRGSGANVLTFGAGSRLTVL.

This chain uses TRBV24-1 with TRBJ2-1; D is uncertain. This CDR3 has 13 residues. V was pared by 2 bases and J by 8 bases, with 9 bases between. Looked up from germline, CDR1 is KGHDR and CDR2 is SFDVKD. As DNA, the CDR3 is TGTGCCACCAGTGATTATAGACGAGATGAGCAGTTCTTC. Amino acids: CATSDYRRDEQFF.

This clonotype was seen more than once but under ten times. V gene TRBV3-1 combines with J gene TRBJ2-1, with 10 bases identical to TRBD1. CDR3 length: 15 amino acids. J lost 8 bases, V lost 5 bases, and 9 bases had no gene match. Germline CDR1 reads LGHDT; CDR2 reads YNNKEL (reference sequence). The CDR3 reads CASSYGTGAGDEQFF. The DNA of the CDR3 is TGTGCCAGCAGCTACGGGACAGGGGCGGGGGATGAGCAGTTCTTC.

This chain joins TRBV7-9 and TRBJ2-2, with 9 bases identical to TRBD2. The CDR3 covers 17 residues. The junction had 8 bases not matched to a gene; V was cut back by 5 bases and J by 1 base. CDR1 is SEHNR, CDR2 FQNEAQ, per germline (reference sequence). CDR3 nucleotides: TGTGCCAGCAGCCAGCCGACTAGCGGTCGGAACACCGGGGAGCTGTTTTTT. Encoded protein: CASSQPTSGRNTGELFF.

This chain joins TRBV7-9 and TRBJ2-3; a possible D gene is TRBD2 (6 bases). The CDR3 contains 16 residues. The germline CDR1 and CDR2 sequences are SEHNR and FQNEAQ (reference sequence). V dropped 4 bases and J dropped 0 bases, with 14 bases sitting between them. CDR3 bases: TGTGCCAGCAGCTCGGATATGGGGACTAGCACAGATACGCAGTATTTT. Translated: CASSSDMGTSTDTQYF.